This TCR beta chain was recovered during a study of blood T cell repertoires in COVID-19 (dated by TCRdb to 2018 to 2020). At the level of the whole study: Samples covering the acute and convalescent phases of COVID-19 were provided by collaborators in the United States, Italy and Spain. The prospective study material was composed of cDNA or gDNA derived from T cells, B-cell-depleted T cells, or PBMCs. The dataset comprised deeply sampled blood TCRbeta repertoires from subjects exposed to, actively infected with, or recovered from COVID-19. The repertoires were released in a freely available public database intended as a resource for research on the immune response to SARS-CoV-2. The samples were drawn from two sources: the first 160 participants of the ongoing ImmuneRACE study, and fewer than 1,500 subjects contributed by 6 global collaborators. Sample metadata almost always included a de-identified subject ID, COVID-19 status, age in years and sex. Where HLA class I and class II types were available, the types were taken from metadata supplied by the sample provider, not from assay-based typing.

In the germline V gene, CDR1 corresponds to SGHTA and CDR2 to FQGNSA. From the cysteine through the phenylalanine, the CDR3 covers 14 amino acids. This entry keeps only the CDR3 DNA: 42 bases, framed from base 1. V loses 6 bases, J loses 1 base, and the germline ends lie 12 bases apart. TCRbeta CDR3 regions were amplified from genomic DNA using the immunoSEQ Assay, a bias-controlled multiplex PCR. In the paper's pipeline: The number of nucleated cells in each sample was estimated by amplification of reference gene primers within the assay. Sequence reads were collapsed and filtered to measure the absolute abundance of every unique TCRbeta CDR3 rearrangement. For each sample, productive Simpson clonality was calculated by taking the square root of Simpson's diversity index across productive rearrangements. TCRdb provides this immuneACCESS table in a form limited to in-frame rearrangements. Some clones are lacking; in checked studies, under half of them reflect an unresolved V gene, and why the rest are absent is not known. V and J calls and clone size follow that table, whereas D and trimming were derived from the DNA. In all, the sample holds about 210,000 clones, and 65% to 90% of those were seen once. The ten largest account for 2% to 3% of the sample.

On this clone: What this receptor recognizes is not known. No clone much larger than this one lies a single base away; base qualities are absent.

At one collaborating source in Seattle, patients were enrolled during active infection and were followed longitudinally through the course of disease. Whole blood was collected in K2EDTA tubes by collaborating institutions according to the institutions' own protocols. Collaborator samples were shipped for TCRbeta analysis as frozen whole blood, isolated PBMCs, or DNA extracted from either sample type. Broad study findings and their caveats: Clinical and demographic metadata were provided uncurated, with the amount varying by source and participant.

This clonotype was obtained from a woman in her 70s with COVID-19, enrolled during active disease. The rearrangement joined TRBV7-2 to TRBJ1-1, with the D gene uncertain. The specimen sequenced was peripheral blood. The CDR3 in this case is CASRFGGRNTEAFF. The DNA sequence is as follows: TGTGCCAGCAGATTCGGAGGGCGGAACACTGAAGCTTTCTTT. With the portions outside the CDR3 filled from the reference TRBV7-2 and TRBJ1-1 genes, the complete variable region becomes GAGVSQSPSNKVTEKGKDVELRCDPISGHTALYWYRQSLGQGLEFLIYFQGNSAPDKSGLPSDRFSAERTGGSVSTLTIQRTQQEDSAVYLCASRFGGRNTEAFFGQGTRLTVV.